The clone carrying this TCR beta chain was seen many times. What it binds is not known. These data are taken from a study of T-cell memory formation after mild COVID-19. Whole-study findings and limits: Mainly CM and EM harbored the contracting CD4+ clones; mainly EMRA harbored the CD8+ ones. A second wave expanding day 15 to 37 was CD4+-biased; contracting clones were balanced.

Constant-segment-primed 5'RACE gave TCR alpha and TCR beta cDNA libraries with sample barcodes and UMIs. Each CDR3 protein is one row after TCRdb ran MiXCR on the 5' RACE reads. The data contain roughly 58,000 distinct CDR3 sequences, roughly 9.5% of them singletons. The germline CDR1 and CDR2 sequences are SGHTA and FQGNSA. The CDR3 totals 16 residues. V was clipped by 1 base and J by 7 bases; unmatched bases: 9. This TCR derives from a man in his late teens or twenties who had mild COVID-19 (a few samples of this study predate the infection). Cell type and time point are not known. The material sequenced was PBMCs or a T cell subset sorted from them (not recorded which). The chain links TRBV7-2 to TRBJ2-1; 8 bases line up with TRBD1. CDR3: CASSLDRRGLGNEQFF. The CDR3 nucleotides read TGTGCCAGCAGCTTAGATCGCAGGGGGCTAGGGAATGAGCAGTTCTTC.